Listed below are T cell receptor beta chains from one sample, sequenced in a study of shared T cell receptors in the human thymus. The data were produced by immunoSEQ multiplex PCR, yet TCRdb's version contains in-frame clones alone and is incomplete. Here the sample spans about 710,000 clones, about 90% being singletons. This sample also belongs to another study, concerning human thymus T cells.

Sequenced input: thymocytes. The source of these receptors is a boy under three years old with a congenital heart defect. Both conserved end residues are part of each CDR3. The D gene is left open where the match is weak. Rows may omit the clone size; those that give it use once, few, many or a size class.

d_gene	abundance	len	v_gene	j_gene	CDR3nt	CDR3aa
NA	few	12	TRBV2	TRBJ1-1	TGTGCCACCCCGGGCGGGCACACTGAAGCTTTCTTT	CATPGGHTEAFF
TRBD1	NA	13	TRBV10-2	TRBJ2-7	TGCGCCAGCGATACAGGGGAAAATGGCGAGCAGTACTTC	CASDTGENGEQYF
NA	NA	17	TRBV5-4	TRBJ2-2	TGTGCCAGCAGCCAGAACGGACAAAACGCGAACACCGGGGAGCTGTTTTTT	CASSQNGQNANTGELFF
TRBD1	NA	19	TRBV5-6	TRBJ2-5	TGTGCCAGCAGCCCAGCGGACAGGGAGGCTAGCGAGAACCAAGAGACCCAGTACTTC	CASSPADREASENQETQYF
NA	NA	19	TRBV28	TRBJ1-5	TGTGCCAGCAGTTTGAAAGACAGCAAATCTAACCATAGCAATCAGCCCCAGCATTTT	CASSLKDSKSNHSNQPQHF
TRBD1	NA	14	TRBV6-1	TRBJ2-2	TGTGCCAGCCTGGACAGGGCGAACACCGGGGAGCTGTTTTTT	CASLDRANTGELFF
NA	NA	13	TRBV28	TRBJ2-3	TGTGCCAGCAGGCAGAGGAGCGCAGATACGCAGTATTTT	CASRQRSADTQYF
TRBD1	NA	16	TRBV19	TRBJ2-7	TGTGCCAGTAGTGAGAAAGGGACAGGGGGTCCCTACGAGCAGTACTTC	CASSEKGTGGPYEQYF
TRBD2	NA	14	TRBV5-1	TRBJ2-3	TGCGCCAGCAGCTTGGCCGCGGGGGGAGATACGCAGTATTTT	CASSLAAGGDTQYF
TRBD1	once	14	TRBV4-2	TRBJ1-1	TGTGCCAGCAGCCGTAGGACAGGGTACACTGAAGCTTTCTTT	CASSRRTGYTEAFF
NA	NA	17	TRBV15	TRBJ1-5	TGTGCCACCAGCAGAGGCCGCCCAGGGCCTAGCAATCAGCCCCAGCATTTT	CATSRGRPGPSNQPQHF
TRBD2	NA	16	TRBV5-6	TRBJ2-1	TGTGCCAGCAGCTCCCTAGCGGGGGGGCTTTACAATGAGCAGTTCTTC	CASSSLAGGLYNEQFF
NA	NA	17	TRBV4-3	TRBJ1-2	TGCGCCAGCAGCCGAGTGGGGCGGACCGGTTCATCTTATGGCTACACCTTC	CASSRVGRTGSSYGYTF
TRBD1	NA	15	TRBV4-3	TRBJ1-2	TGCGCCAGCAGTCAAGAGACAGGGCATGACTATGGCTACACCTTC	CASSQETGHDYGYTF
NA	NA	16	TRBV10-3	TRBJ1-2	TGTGCCATCAGTGAGTCGATACGGACACCTAACTATGGCTACACCTTC	CAISESIRTPNYGYTF
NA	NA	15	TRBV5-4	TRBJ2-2	TGTGCCAGCGGGCTTTGGGGGGGCCACACCGGGGAGCTGTTTTTT	CASGLWGGHTGELFF
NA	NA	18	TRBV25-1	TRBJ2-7	TGTGCCAGCAGTGCGCCCCCGGGAGGGGGCGATAATTCCTACGAGCAGTACTTC	CASSAPPGGGDNSYEQYF
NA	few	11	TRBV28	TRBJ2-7	TGTGCCAGCAGTTTCCGCTACGAGCAGTACTTC	CASSFRYEQYF
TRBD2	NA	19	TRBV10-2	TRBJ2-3	TGCGCCAGCAGTGATCTTCGACTAGCGGAGAAGTCTAGCACAGATACGCAGTATTTT	CASSDLRLAEKSSTDTQYF
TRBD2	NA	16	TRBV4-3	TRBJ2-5	TGCGCCAGCAGCCAAGATCTTCCAGCGGGGAAAGAGACCCAGTACTTC	CASSQDLPAGKETQYF
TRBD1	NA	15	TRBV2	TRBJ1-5	TGTGCCAGCAGTTACACAGGGGCCCTTGATCAGCCCCAGCATTTT	CASSYTGALDQPQHF
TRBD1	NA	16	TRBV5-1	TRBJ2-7	TGCGCCAGCAGCTTGGGGACAGGGGATGGCTCCTACGAGCAGTACTTC	CASSLGTGDGSYEQYF
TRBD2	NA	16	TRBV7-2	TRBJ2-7	TGTGCCAGCAGCCTCCCTGGCTGGCGGGGGGGCTACGAGCAGTACTTC	CASSLPGWRGGYEQYF
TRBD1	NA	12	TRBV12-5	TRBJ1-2	TGTGCTAGTGGTGGGACAGAGTATGGCTACACCTTC	CASGGTEYGYTF
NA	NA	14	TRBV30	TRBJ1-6	TGTGCCTGGGACCCACAAGCAGGGACATCACCCCTCCACTTT	CAWDPQAGTSPLHF
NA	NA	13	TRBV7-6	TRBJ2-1	TGTGCCAGCAGCTTAGGGTATGGTCGGGAGCAGTTCTTC	CASSLGYGREQFF
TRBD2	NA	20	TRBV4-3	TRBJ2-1	TGCGCCAGCAGCCAAGACCCGGGACTAGCGGCGACACCCACCTACAATGAGCAGTTCTTC	CASSQDPGLAATPTYNEQFF
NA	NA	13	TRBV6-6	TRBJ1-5	TGTGCCAGCAGTTGGTTTTCGGGGCAGCCCCAGCATTTT	CASSWFSGQPQHF
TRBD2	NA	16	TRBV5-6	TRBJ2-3	TGTGCCAGCAGCTTGTGGCTAGCGGAGGGCACAGATACGCAGTATTTT	CASSLWLAEGTDTQYF
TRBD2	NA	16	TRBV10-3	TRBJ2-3	TGTGCCATCAGTGACTCGACTAGCGTTGGGACAGATACGCAGTATTTT	CAISDSTSVGTDTQYF
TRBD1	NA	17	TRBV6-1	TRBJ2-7	TGTGCCAGCAGTGAAACCTCGGGGACAGGGGCAACCTACGAGCAGTACTTC	CASSETSGTGATYEQYF
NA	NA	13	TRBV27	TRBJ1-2	TGTGCCAGCAGGGCAGGGGATGACTATGGCTACACCTTC	CASRAGDDYGYTF
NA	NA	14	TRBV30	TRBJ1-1	TGTGCCTGGGATGGGCAAACAGGGAATACTGAAGCTTTCTTT	CAWDGQTGNTEAFF